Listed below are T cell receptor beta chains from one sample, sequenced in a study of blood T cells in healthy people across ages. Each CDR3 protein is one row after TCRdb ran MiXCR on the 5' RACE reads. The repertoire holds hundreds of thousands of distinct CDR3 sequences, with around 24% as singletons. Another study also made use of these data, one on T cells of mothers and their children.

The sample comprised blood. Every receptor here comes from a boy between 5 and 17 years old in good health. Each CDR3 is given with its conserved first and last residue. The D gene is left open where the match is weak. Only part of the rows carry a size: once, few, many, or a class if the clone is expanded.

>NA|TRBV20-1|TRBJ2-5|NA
TGCAGTGCTTACCGGGACTTAGAAGAGACCCAGTACTTC
CSAYRDLEETQYF
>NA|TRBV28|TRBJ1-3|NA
TGTGCCAGCAGATACGGGCTGATCTCTGGAAACACCATATATTTT
CASRYGLISGNTIYF
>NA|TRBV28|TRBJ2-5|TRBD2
TGTGCCAGCAGTTTCCGCCCCAAACTAGCGGGGGCCCAAGAGACCCAGTACTTC
CASSFRPKLAGAQETQYF
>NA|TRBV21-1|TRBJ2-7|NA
TGTGCCATTCCTCACGAGCAGTACTTC
CAIPHEQYF
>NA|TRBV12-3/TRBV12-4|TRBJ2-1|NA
TGTGCCAGCACCCAGGAACTATCCTACAATGAGCAGTTCTTC
CASTQELSYNEQFF
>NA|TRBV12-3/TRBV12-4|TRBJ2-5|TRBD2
TGTGCCAGCAGTTTAGGGCTAGCGGGGGGTCCGCCGGAGACCCAGTACTTC
CASSLGLAGGPPETQYF
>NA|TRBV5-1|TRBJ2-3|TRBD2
TGCGCCAGCAGCCTAGCGGGGGATTACACAGATACGCAGTATTTT
CASSLAGDYTDTQYF
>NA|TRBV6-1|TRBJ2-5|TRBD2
TGTGCCAGCAGCCAACACAATCCTAGCGGGGGGGCCTTAGGAGAGACCCAGTACTTC
CASSQHNPSGGALGETQYF
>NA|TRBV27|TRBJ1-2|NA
TGTGCCAGCAGTCAGGGAGTGGGGCGCTATGGCTACACCTTC
CASSQGVGRYGYTF
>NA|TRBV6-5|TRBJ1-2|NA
TGTGCCAGCAGTAACTCCGGGAGCCCGGAGGGCTACACCTTC
CASSNSGSPEGYTF
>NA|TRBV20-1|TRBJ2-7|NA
TGCAGTGCTAGAGATAGTGAAAACCCCTACGAGCAGTACTTC
CSARDSENPYEQYF
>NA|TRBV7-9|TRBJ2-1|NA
TGTGCCAGCAGCTTAGTCCTGGTTGTGAATGCGCAGTTCTTC
CASSLVLVVNAQFF
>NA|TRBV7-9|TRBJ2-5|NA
TGTGCCAGCAGATTGTGGCGGGGTGGAGAGACCCAGTACTTC
CASRLWRGGETQYF
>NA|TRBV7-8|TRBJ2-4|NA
TGTGCCAGCAGCCTCGAGTGGGGGAACATTCAGTACTTC
CASSLEWGNIQYF
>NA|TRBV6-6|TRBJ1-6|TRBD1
TGTGCCAGCAAGAGAGGACAGGATAATTCACCCCTCCACTTT
CASKRGQDNSPLHF
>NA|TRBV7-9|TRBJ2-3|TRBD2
TGTGCCAGCAGCCCCCCCAGCGGGGGGCACCCAGATACGCAGTATTTT
CASSPPSGGHPDTQYF
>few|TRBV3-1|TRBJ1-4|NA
TGTGCCAGCAGCCAAACCCTAACTAATGTAAAACTGTTTTTT
CASSQTLTNVKLFF
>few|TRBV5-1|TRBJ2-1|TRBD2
TGCGCCAGCAGCGGACTAGCCTCCAGGAATGAGCAGTTCTTC
CASSGLASRNEQFF
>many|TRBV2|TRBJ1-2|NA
TGTGCCAGCAGTGAAGCGTTCAGGGACTACACCTTC
CASSEAFRDYTF
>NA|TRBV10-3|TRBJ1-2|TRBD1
TGTGCCATCAGATCCGGGACAGCCCGTTCCAATGGCTACACCTTC
CAIRSGTARSNGYTF
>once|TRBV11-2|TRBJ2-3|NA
TGTGCCAGCAGCTTAGTGGTTACACCCTGGGAGCAGTATTTT
CASSLVVTPWEQYF
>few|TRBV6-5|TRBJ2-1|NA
TGTGCCAGCAGTTACTCGTGGCCCCGGGACACCTACAATGAGCAGTTCTTC
CASSYSWPRDTYNEQFF
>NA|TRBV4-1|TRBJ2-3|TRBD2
TGCGCCAGCAGCAGGGGACTAGCGGGAACAGATACGCAGTATTTT
CASSRGLAGTDTQYF
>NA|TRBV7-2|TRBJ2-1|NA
TGTGCCAGCCTGCGAAAGGGGGGGGCGTACAATGAGCAGTTCTTC
CASLRKGGAYNEQFF
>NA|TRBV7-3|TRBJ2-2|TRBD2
TGTGCCAGCAGCTCCCGACTAGCGGGGGGGCCTCCCTCGGACACCGGGGAGCTGTTTTTT
CASSSRLAGGPPSDTGELFF
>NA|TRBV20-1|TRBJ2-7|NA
TGCAGTGCTAAACTGGGGGCCCGGGCTTACGAGCAGTACTTC
CSAKLGARAYEQYF
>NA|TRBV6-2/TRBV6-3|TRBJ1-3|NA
TGTGCCAGCGGGGCAGGAAGCAGAAACACCATATATTTT
CASGAGSRNTIYF
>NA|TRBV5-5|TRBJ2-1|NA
TGTGCCAGCAGCTTGGTAGGAGGGGTCGCCTACAATGAGCAGTTCTTC
CASSLVGGVAYNEQFF
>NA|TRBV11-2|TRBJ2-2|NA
TGTGCCAGCAGCTTAAAGGGAAACACCGGGGAGCTGTTTTTT
CASSLKGNTGELFF
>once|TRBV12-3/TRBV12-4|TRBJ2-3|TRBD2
TGTGCCAGCAGTTTCCTAGCGGGAGAGGTAGATACGCAGTATTTT
CASSFLAGEVDTQYF
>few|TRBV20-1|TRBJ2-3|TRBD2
TGCAGTGCGACGATTGGGACTAGCGGCACAGATACGCAGTATTTT
CSATIGTSGTDTQYF
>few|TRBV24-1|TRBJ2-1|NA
TGTGCCACCAGTTCCACAGGAAATGAGCAGTTCTTC
CATSSTGNEQFF
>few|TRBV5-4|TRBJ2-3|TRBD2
TGTGCCAGCAGCCTGGGACTAGCGGGGGCCTCCACAGATACGCAGTATTTT
CASSLGLAGASTDTQYF
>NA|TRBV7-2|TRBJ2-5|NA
TGTGCCAGCAGCCAAGGGCAGGGGAGCCAAGAGACCCAGTACTTC
CASSQGQGSQETQYF
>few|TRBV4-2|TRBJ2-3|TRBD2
TGTGCCAGCAGCCAAGCCCTAAGCGGGGGATTCACAGATACGCAGTATTTT
CASSQALSGGFTDTQYF
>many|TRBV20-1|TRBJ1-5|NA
TGCAGTGCTAAGGCCCACGAGGGCAATCAGCCCCAGCATTTT
CSAKAHEGNQPQHF
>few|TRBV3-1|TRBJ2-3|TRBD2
TGTGCCAGCAGCCAAGGTACTAGCGGGGGGCCAGAGACGCAGTATTTT
CASSQGTSGGPETQYF
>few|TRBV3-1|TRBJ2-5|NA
TGTGCCAGCAGCCAAGATGGAGCAGGGGAGTTCTTC
CASSQDGAGEFF
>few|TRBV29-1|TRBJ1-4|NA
TGCAGCGTGGACCCCGGGAGCGAAAAACTGTTTTTT
CSVDPGSEKLFF
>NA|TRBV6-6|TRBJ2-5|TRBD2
TGTGCCAGCAGTTATCGTAGCGGGGGGCTCCAAGAGACCCAGTACTTC
CASSYRSGGLQETQYF
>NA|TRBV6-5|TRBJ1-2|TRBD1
TGTGCCAGAACAGGGGGAGGCTACACCTTC
CARTGGGYTF
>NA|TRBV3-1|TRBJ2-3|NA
TGTGCCAGCAGCCAAGCGGGGAACCACTTGGGCACAGATACGCAGTATTTT
CASSQAGNHLGTDTQYF
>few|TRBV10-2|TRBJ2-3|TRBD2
TGCGCCAGCACTCAGGCTAGCGGGGCAGTTACGCAGTATTTT
CASTQASGAVTQYF
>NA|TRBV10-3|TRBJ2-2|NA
TGTGCCATCAGTGACGGACAGGGAGGGACCGGGGAGCTGTTTTTT
CAISDGQGGTGELFF
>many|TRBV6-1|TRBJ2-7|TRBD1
TGTGCCAGCAGTGAAGGGACAGGGTCCTACGAGCAGTACTTC
CASSEGTGSYEQYF
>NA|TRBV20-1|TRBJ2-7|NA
TGCAGTGCTAGAGACCCGGGGGAGTACTACGAGCAGTACTTC
CSARDPGEYYEQYF
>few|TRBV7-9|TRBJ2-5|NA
TGTGCCAGCAGCACTACAGGGATCCAAGAGACCCAGTACTTC
CASSTTGIQETQYF
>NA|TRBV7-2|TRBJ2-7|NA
TGTGCCAGCAGCTACCTCAGCGGCTCCTACGAGCAGTACTTC
CASSYLSGSYEQYF
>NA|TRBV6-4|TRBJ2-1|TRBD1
TGTGCCAGCAGTGAACAGGGGGCCGGGGAGCAGTTCTTC
CASSEQGAGEQFF
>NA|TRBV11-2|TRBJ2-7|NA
TGTGCCAGCAGCTTAGGGGCCCCAGCAAACGAGCAGTACTTC
CASSLGAPANEQYF